The 32 T cell receptor beta chains below were found in one sample sequenced in a study of T cell repertoires in cytomegalovirus infection. TCRdb fed the reads into MiXCR, producing one record per CDR3 protein. The data hold about 140,000 distinct CDR3 sequences, with approximately 30% observed a single time. Antigen specificity for these receptors is unknown. The specimen was CD8+ T cells from cultured PBMCs, collected from culture after CMV antigen stimulation. Source of these receptors: a human donor in good health (CMV status not recorded). Some clones in this sample may be carry-over from other donors' samples.

V is TRBV19 and J is TRBJ1-1; no clear D. Germline V gives CDR1 LNHDA, CDR2 SQIVND (reference sequence). The CDR3 spans 14 residues. V lost 0 bases and J 1 base, leaving 6 bases between the germline ends. CDR3 bases: TGTGCCAGTAGTATAGATCGAACGAACACTGAAGCTTTCTTT. Protein product: CASSIDRTNTEAFF.

This clonotype has just a few counts. The V call is TRBV4-2, the J call TRBJ2-7; D is tentatively TRBD1 or TRBD2 (6 bases each). The CDR3 totals 15 residues. Germline V gene lookup returns CDR1 LGHNA and CDR2 YNFKEQ. Trimming pared 1 base from V and 1 base from J, leaving 11 bases between. The CDR3 DNA reads as TGTGCCAGCAGCCAAGTGCGCGGGACATCCTACGAGCAGTACTTC. It is translated as CASSQVRGTSYEQYF.

This clonotype was recorded a few times. The chain combines TRBV7-6 with TRBJ2-1, with 8 bases aligning to TRBD2. Looked up from germline, CDR1 is SGHVS and CDR2 is FNYEAQ. The CDR3 covers 16 residues. The trim removed 1 base at V and 6 bases at J, leaving 8 bases unmatched. For the CDR3, the DNA is TGTGCCAGCAGCTTAGGCCCGGGGGGGCCCTCCAATGAGCAGTTCTTC. It encodes CASSLGPGGPSNEQFF.

This rearrangement joins TRBV27 to TRBJ2-1, with 9 bases fitting TRBD2. Looked up from germline, CDR1 is MNHEY and CDR2 is SMNVEV (reference sequence). This CDR3 contains 14 residues. J was trimmed by 7 bases and V by 6 bases; bases with no gene match: 7. The DNA for the CDR3 is TGTGCCAGCAGATTTGCGGGGGGGTCTAATGAGCAGTTCTTC. Residues: CASRFAGGSNEQFF.

This clonotype was picked up many times. This chain uses TRBV5-1 with TRBJ1-1; tentatively, D is TRBD1 (5 bases). This CDR3 is built from 14 residues. Germline loops: CDR1 SGHRS, CDR2 YFSETQ. V lost 5 bases to trimming and J lost 1 base, with 12 bases between them. The CDR3 loop reads CASSSGTGNTEAFF. Written as DNA, the CDR3 is TGCGCCAGCAGTTCCGGGACGGGGAACACTGAAGCTTTCTTT. Full variable domain (rest looked up from reference TRBV5-1 and TRBJ1-1): KAGVTQTPRYLIKTRGQQVTLSCSPISGHRSVSWYQQTPGQGLQFLFEYFSETQRNKGNFPGRFSGRQFSNSRSEMNVSTLELGDSALYLCASSSGTGNTEAFFGQGTRLTVV.

Written as DNA, the CDR3 is TGTGCCAGCACCCTGGGGACAGTGAACACTGAAGCTTTCTTT. Its protein product is CASTLGTVNTEAFF. This sequence joins TRBV28 and TRBJ1-1; 7 positions match TRBD1. The CDR3 extends over 14 amino acids. CDR1 MDHEN and CDR2 SYDVKM come from the germline V gene. Trimming removed 7 bases from V and 0 bases from J; junction bases left unmatched: 5. The variable domain in full, with the rest retrieved from reference TRBV28 and TRBJ1-1, is DVKVTQSSRYLVKRTGEKVFLECVQDMDHENMFWYRQDPGLGLRLIYFSYDVKMKEKGDIPEGYSVSREKKERFSLILESASTNQTSMYLCASTLGTVNTEAFFGQGTRLTVV.

This chain uses TRBV20-1 with TRBJ1-5, with a tentative D call TRBD1 (5 bases). CDR1 and CDR2 from the germline V gene are DFQATT and SNEGSKA (reference sequence). V lost 6 bases and J 2 bases, leaving 17 bases between the germline ends. This CDR3 is 15 amino acids long. CDR3 in DNA: TGCAGTGCACCCCTGGGGGGATTCGGCAATCAGCCCCAGCATTTT. It yields the protein CSAPLGGFGNQPQHF.

This clonotype was seen a handful of times. The chain's CDR3 is CASSLRSFSGANVLTF. Here the CDR3 DNA reads TGTGCCAGCAGCTTAAGGTCCTTCTCTGGGGCCAACGTCCTGACTTTC. This chain uses TRBV7-6 with TRBJ2-6; D gene unclear. From germline, CDR1 is SGHVS and CDR2 FNYEAQ. Trimming removed 2 bases at V and 0 bases at J, with 8 bases between. The CDR3 totals 16 residues.

V and J are TRBV7-9 and TRBJ1-1, with D uncertain. V gave up 6 bases and J gave up 4 bases, with 12 bases separating them. The germline gives CDR1 SEHNR, CDR2 FQNEAQ (reference sequence). The length of the CDR3 is 13 residues. CDR3 nucleotide sequence: TGTGCCAGCAGACCACCGACGGGCACTGAAGCTTTCTTT. This gives the protein CASRPPTGTEAFF.

The chain combines TRBV20-1 with TRBJ2-1, with D tentatively TRBD2 (6 bases). In germline, CDR1 is DFQATT, CDR2 SNEGSKA (reference sequence). The CDR3 consists of 18 residues. Between the trimmed V and J ends, which lost 2 bases and 4 bases, there was a span of 24 bases. The CDR3, as DNA: TGCAGTGCTAGACCAGAGGAAGCGTACGGGGGAGTATACAATGAGCAGTTCTTC. Translated, it gives CSARPEEAYGGVYNEQFF.

This clonotype was detected only a few times. This rearrangement joins TRBV7-9 to TRBJ1-5; perhaps TRBD1 as D (5 bases). The CDR3 has 13 amino acids. The germline V and J ends were trimmed by 4 bases and 11 bases, with 15 bases remaining between them. Germline V CDR1 and CDR2: SEHNR, FQNEAQ (reference sequence). The CDR3 spells CASSSRASGTQHF. CDR3 nucleotides: TGTGCCAGCAGCTCGCGGGCCTCAGGGACCCAGCATTTT.

The chain employs TRBV12-3 or TRBV12-4 and TRBJ1-2; no firm D call. CDR3 length: 15 residues. Trimming removed 0 bases from V and 6 bases from J, with 14 bases in between. The CDR3 coding sequence is TGTGCCAGCAGTTTAGCGTTGCCCTGGGAACATGGCTACACCTTC. Amino acids: CASSLALPWEHGYTF.

This clonotype was seen more than once but under ten times. This chain joins TRBV20-1 and TRBJ1-5; D remains unclear. Trimming cost V 0 bases and J 1 base, with 13 bases left between them. Germline loops: CDR1 DFQATT, CDR2 SNEGSKA (reference sequence). The CDR3 covers 16 residues. The CDR3 loop reads CSARDGPRISNQPQHF. The DNA of the CDR3 is TGCAGTGCTAGAGATGGGCCCAGGATCAGCAATCAGCCCCAGCATTTT.

This chain uses TRBV11-1 with TRBJ2-1, with TRBD2 identical over 13 bases. The CDR3 contains 17 residues. Trimming at V came to 8 bases and at J to 3 bases, leaving 10 bases not matched to a gene. CDR1 and CDR2 from the germline V gene are SGHAT and FQDESV (reference sequence). CDR3 loop: CASSAPLAGGFYNEQFF. The CDR3 coding sequence is TGTGCCAGCTCCGCCCCACTAGCGGGGGGGTTCTACAATGAGCAGTTCTTC.

The gene calls are TRBV5-1 and TRBJ1-2; TRBD1 might be the D (6 bases). The germline V and J ends were trimmed by 4 bases and 4 bases, with 11 bases remaining between them. CDR1 SGHRS and CDR2 YFSETQ come from the germline V gene. The CDR3 covers 13 residues. CDR3 in amino acids: CASSDTGSYGYTF. In DNA, the CDR3 is TGCGCCAGCAGCGATACAGGGAGCTATGGCTACACCTTC.

This clonotype was counted many times. CDR3 nucleotide sequence: TGTGCCAGCAGCCCGGGACAGGGGGCGACCAAAAACATTCAGTACTTC. This sequence encodes CASSPGQGATKNIQYF. The gene calls are TRBV7-6 and TRBJ2-4; 12 nucleotides match TRBD1. V shed 5 bases, J shed 2 bases, and the junction held 4 bases outside the gene matches. The CDR3 contains 16 residues. Germline CDR1 reads SGHVS; CDR2 reads FNYEAQ.

This clonotype showed up just a few times. The chain recombines TRBV6-1 with TRBJ2-7; 10 bases agree with TRBD1. CDR3 length: 15 amino acids. The V gene end was trimmed by 5 bases and the J gene end by 5 bases; junction bases not matched to a gene: 9. Germline CDR1 is MNHNS and CDR2 is SASEGT. CDR3 sequence reads: CASSYPGQGTHEQYF. The CDR3 DNA follows: TGTGCCAGCAGTTACCCGGGACAGGGGACCCACGAGCAGTACTTC.

This clonotype was observed a handful of times. The chain employs TRBV6-5 and TRBJ2-1; D is possibly TRBD1 or TRBD2 (6 bases each). The CDR3 runs 15 residues. Germline V CDR1 and CDR2: MNHEY, SVGAGI. Trimming cost V 6 bases and J 9 bases, with 21 bases left between them. CDR3 sequence reads: CASSPRGPPGAEQFF. The CDR3 nucleotides are TGTGCCAGCAGCCCGAGGGGCCCCCCGGGGGCTGAGCAGTTCTTC.

The V and J genes are TRBV4-1 and TRBJ2-1; 10 positions match TRBD2. Germline CDR1 is MGHRA and CDR2 is YSYEKL. The trim removed 0 bases at V and 3 bases at J, leaving 8 bases unmatched. This CDR3 has 18 amino acids. The CDR3 nucleotides are TGCGCCAGCAGCCAAGATCCGGCCAGCGGGGGGGACTACAATGAGCAGTTCTTC. Translation gives CASSQDPASGGDYNEQFF.

The chain uses TRBV13 and TRBJ1-3; tentatively, D is TRBD1 (6 bases). The CDR3 is 14 residues long. Germline V lookup: CDR1 PRHDT, CDR2 FYEKMQ (reference sequence). Trimming shortened V by 1 base and J by 7 bases, and 11 bases separated the two germline ends. CDR3 residues: CASSLVGGLNTIYF. As DNA, the CDR3 is TGTGCCAGCAGCTTAGTTGGGGGCCTGAACACCATATATTTT.

This clonotype was detected only a few times. The chain is built from TRBV6-2 or TRBV6-3 and TRBJ1-1; D not resolved. Per the germline V gene, CDR1 is MNHEY and CDR2 is SVGEGT. This CDR3 comprises 15 residues. V lost 0 bases and J 3 bases, leaving 11 bases between the germline ends. The CDR3 is CASSYSSRQDTEAFF. For the CDR3, the DNA is TGTGCCAGCAGTTACTCGAGCAGGCAAGACACTGAAGCTTTCTTT.

This chain joins TRBV4-1 and TRBJ2-7; no clear D gene. Trimming took off 4 bases at V and 2 bases at J, with 9 bases between the two ends. CDR3 length equals 13 residues. Germline V gene data show CDR1 as MGHRA and CDR2 as YSYEKL. CDR3 amino acids: CASSPTGPYEQYF. CDR3 DNA: TGCGCCAGCAGCCCGACTGGCCCCTACGAGCAGTACTTC.

Details on this clonotype: Since a much larger clone is just one base distant, this may be a read error. For the CDR3, the DNA is TGTGCCAGCAACGTAAACTTGGCCGCTCAAGAGACCCAGTACTTC. Translation gives CASNVNLAAQETQYF. This chain links TRBV9 with TRBJ2-5; D gene uncertain. CDR3 length equals 15 residues. The germline CDR1 and CDR2 sequences are SGDLS and YYNGEE.

This clonotype was counted only a few times. The chain employs TRBV28 and TRBJ2-7, with 10 bases fitting TRBD1. Germline CDR1 MDHEN, CDR2 SYDVKM. V lost 5 bases to trimming and J lost 1 base; unmatched junction nucleotides: 11. This CDR3 contains 17 residues. The CDR3 reads CASSPPPGTGVSYEQYF. The CDR3 DNA sequence: TGTGCCAGCAGTCCCCCCCCCGGGACAGGGGTTTCCTACGAGCAGTACTTC.

V and J are TRBV4-1 and TRBJ1-2; no reliable D call. V lost 0 bases, J lost 2 bases, and 19 bases lay in between. The germline gives CDR1 MGHRA, CDR2 YSYEKL. The length of the CDR3 is 18 residues. The CDR3 nucleotides are TGCGCCAGCAGCCAAGACCCGACCGGGCCCTCGGGGAACTATGGCTACACCTTC. Its protein is CASSQDPTGPSGNYGYTF.

The genes are TRBV29-1 and TRBJ2-3, with D unclear. The germline gives CDR1 SQVTM, CDR2 ANQGSEA. CDR3 length: 15 amino acids. Trimming shortened V by 6 bases and J by 8 bases, and 24 bases separated the two germline ends. CDR3 sequence: CSVDTPGPSEGTQYF. CDR3 nucleotide sequence: TGCAGCGTAGATACTCCGGGCCCGTCAGAAGGTACGCAGTATTTT.

This clonotype was seen a few times. The V call is TRBV7-9, the J call TRBJ1-2; a possible D gene is TRBD1 (5 bases). CDR3 size: 13 residues. V was cut by 5 bases and J by 6 bases, with 13 bases left in between. Germline CDR1 is SEHNR and CDR2 is FQNEAQ (reference sequence). The CDR3 bases are TGTGCCAGCAGCCAGCCCGGGACGGATGGCTACACCTTC. Its translation: CASSQPGTDGYTF.

The chain employs TRBV15 and TRBJ1-5, with 8 bases identical to TRBD1. Trimming took 4 bases from V and 4 from J; bases not matched to a gene: 6. This CDR3 has 15 amino acids. Per germline, CDR1 LNHNV and CDR2 YYDKDF (reference sequence). DNA of the CDR3: TGTGCCACCAGCAAAGACAGGGGTTGGAATCAGCCCCAGCATTTT. Translation gives CATSKDRGWNQPQHF.

This clonotype was seen ten or more times. The gene calls are TRBV12-3 or TRBV12-4 and TRBJ1-1; D perhaps matches TRBD1 (6 bases). This CDR3 region has 13 residues. Trimming removed 3 bases at V and 1 base at J, with 6 bases between. The CDR3 coding sequence is TGTGCCAGCAGTTTCAGGGGGAACACTGAAGCTTTCTTT. Protein: CASSFRGNTEAFF.

This chain links TRBV2 with TRBJ2-3; 10 nucleotides match TRBD2. From germline, CDR1 is SNHLY and CDR2 FYNNEI. V dropped 4 bases and J dropped 3; count of bases not matched to a gene: 4. This CDR3 is 15 amino acids long. The CDR3 loop reads CASSALAGETDTQYF. The CDR3 bases are TGTGCCAGCAGTGCTCTAGCGGGGGAGACAGATACGCAGTATTTT.

This clonotype came up a few times. This chain joins TRBV20-1 and TRBJ2-5; 9 nucleotides align to TRBD2. V shed 3 bases, J shed 2 bases, and the junction held 4 bases outside the gene matches. There are 14 residues in the CDR3. Germline V CDR1 and CDR2: DFQATT, SNEGSKA (reference sequence). This chain's CDR3 is CSARPSGVQETQYF. The CDR3 bases are TGCAGTGCTAGGCCTAGCGGGGTACAAGAGACCCAGTACTTC.

The rearrangement joins TRBV2 to TRBJ2-1, with a tentative D call TRBD2 (5 bases). V was clipped by 5 bases and J by 3 bases, with 14 bases between them. The CDR3 runs 15 residues. Per the germline V gene, CDR1 is SNHLY and CDR2 is FYNNEI. The CDR3 DNA is TGTGCCAGCAGTTCCCACCAAGAGGGCTACAATGAGCAGTTCTTC. Translation gives CASSSHQEGYNEQFF.